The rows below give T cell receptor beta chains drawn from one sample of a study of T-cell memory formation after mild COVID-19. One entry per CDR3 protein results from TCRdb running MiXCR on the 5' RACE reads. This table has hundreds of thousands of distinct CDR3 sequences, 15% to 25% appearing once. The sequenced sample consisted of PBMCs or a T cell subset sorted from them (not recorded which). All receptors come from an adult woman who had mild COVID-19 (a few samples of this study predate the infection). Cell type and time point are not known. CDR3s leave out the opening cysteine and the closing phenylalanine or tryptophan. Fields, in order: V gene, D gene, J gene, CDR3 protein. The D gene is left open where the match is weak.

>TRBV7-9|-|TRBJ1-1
ASSPSGLSAEAF
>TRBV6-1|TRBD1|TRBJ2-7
ASSAQTTGASEQY
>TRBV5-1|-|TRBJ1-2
ASSLVGGNYGYT
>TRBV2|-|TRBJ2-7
ASRDRQDHEQY
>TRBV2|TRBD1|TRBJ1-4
ASRETGPLEKLF
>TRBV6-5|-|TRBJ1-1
ASSTQVGGGNTEAF
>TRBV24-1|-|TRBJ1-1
ATSDTRQDEAF
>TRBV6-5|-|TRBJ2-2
ASSYPVGISGTGELF
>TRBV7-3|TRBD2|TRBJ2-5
ASSFSGGASETQY
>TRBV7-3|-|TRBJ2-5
ASSLVRKRGSVSETQY
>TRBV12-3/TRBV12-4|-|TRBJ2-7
ASSLNWFEQY
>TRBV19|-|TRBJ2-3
ASNPAYGGGTDTQY
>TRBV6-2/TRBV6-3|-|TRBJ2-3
ASIRQGLVTDTQY
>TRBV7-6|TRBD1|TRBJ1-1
ASSLLGQGEFTEAF
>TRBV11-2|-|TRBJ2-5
ASSLDHWRGLQETQY